This T cell receptor beta chain came from a study of siplizumab effects on memory and regulatory T cells. General study findings and limits: Phenotypic classification as naive or memory proved unattainable for roughly 75-96% of proliferating CD4+ or CD8+ clones. Naive T cell populations appeared to exhibit greater diversity than memory cells and appeared to be major alloresponse contributors.

Method: immunoSEQ multiplex PCR; TCRdb's copy keeps in-frame clones and lacks some. The table records 100,000 or so clones, around 95% of them present only once. Germline CDR1 reads LNHDA; CDR2 reads SQIVND (reference sequence). This CDR3 has 17 amino acids. Losses at the gene ends were 2 bases for V and 7 bases for J; bases not matched to a gene: 9. A note on this clone: The antigen remains unidentified.

V is TRBV19 and J is TRBJ2-1, with 12 bases identical to TRBD2. Sequencing was done on a sample of Tregs sorted from blood. This TCR was sampled from a human donor in good health. The CDR3, as DNA: TGTGCCAGTAGTATACGGCCTAGCGGGGGGGCAGGGAATGAGCAGTTCTTC. This codes for CASSIRPSGGAGNEQFF.